Detailed here is one T cell receptor (beta chain). Profiling relied on immunoSEQ multiplex PCR, and the TCRdb table lists in-frame clones only, not all of them. This table holds about 220,000 clones, 75% to 85% found once. CDR3 length: 15 amino acids. The germline gives CDR1 SGHTA, CDR2 FQGNSA. V shed 2 bases and J shed 5 bases, with 15 bases lying between them. The sample originates from a study of blood T cell repertoires in COVID-19. Sequencing input: peripheral blood. This chain joins TRBV7-2 and TRBJ2-5, with a tentative D call TRBD1 (7 bases). This sequence originates from a woman in her 70s with acute or convalescent COVID-19. The CDR3 nucleotides are TGTGCCAGCAGCTTAAGCTCCAGGGGGGCGGAGACCCAGTACTTC. Translating it yields CASSLSSRGAETQYF.